The sequence of this TCR beta chain was determined in a study of vaccination effects on CD4 cells after COVID-19. This clone was seen more than once but under ten times. Its antigen remains unidentified. Sequencing in the ViraFEST assay came after antigen-specific CD4+ T cells had been expanded with viral peptide pools, which were used to stimulate PBMC. Upon completion of under eleven days in culture, CD4+ T cells were isolated. Either the BNT162b2 or mRNA-1273 vaccine was given to participants in two doses. With 10 ug/ml peptides and about 10 IU/ml IL-2, 2 million or so PBMC per well were cultured. Half of the medium was exchanged for IL-2 medium on both days 3 and 7. V lost 4 bases, J lost 0 bases, and 6 bases lay in between. The CDR3 totals 13 residues. The assay was immunoSEQ multiplex PCR, and TCRdb's table has in-frame clones only and misses some. The sample records approximately 31,000 clones, around 70% being singletons.

Sequenced here: CD4+ T cells from PBMCs cultured with HCoV-229E spike peptides, sampled after COVID-19 vaccination. V and J are TRBV12-3 or TRBV12-4 and TRBJ2-5; D gene uncertain. The receptor was isolated from a human donor who received a COVID-19 vaccine. The CDR3 is CASSSENQETQYF. The CDR3 nucleotides read TGTGCCAGCAGTTCGGAGAACCAAGAGACCCAGTACTTC.